Included here is one T cell receptor beta chain sequence, with context. Its antigen is not identified. TCR beta VDJ combinations and CDR3 sequences were profiled from genomic DNA. TCRdb redid the calling of the reads with MiXCR, one entry per CDR3 protein. Of some 42,000 distinct CDR3 sequences listed, 65% to 70% are singletons. Trimming left V 4 bases short and J 2 bases short, with 12 bases between. Per germline, CDR1 SGHDT and CDR2 YYEEEE. The CDR3 extends over 14 amino acids. The sample belongs to a study of CD8+CD57+ T cells in acquired aplastic anemia. Study as a whole: On average, sorted CD4+ and CD8+ cells gave roughly 2.9 ug of DNA. General study findings and limits: Shared by patients and controls, 25 to 30 CD8+ CDR3s were abundant in patients.

The source of this sequence is a human donor in good health, serving as a control. This chain links TRBV5-6 with TRBJ1-2; no reliable D call. The material sequenced was sorted CD4+, CD8+, or CD8+CD57+ T cells (not recorded which) from PBMCs. This CDR3 reads CASSPAGANYGYTF. Here the CDR3 DNA reads TGTGCCAGCAGCCCAGCGGGAGCGAACTATGGCTACACCTTC.